These 10 T cell receptor beta chains share one sample of origin, sequenced in a study of cytomegalovirus exposure and HLA in healthy donors. The method was immunoSEQ multiplex PCR; TCRdb's version includes in-frame clones alone and lacks a portion of them. In the table there are roughly 100,000 clones, roughly 85% of which are singletons. Sequencing used PBMCs. Source of these receptors: a young man in good health and CMV-seropositive.

CDR3 in amino acids: CASSEARGQGGETQYF. For the CDR3, the DNA is TGTGCCAGCAGTGAAGCAAGGGGGCAGGGGGGCGAGACCCAGTACTTC. The chain recombines TRBV25-1 with TRBJ2-5; D might be TRBD1 (7 bases). This CDR3 spans 16 amino acids. Trimming stripped 2 bases from V and 5 bases from J, with 18 bases between. CDR1 is MGHDK, CDR2 SYGVNS, per germline. The whole variable domain, filled in from reference TRBV25-1 and TRBJ2-5, reads EADIYQTPRYLVIGTGKKITLECSQTMGHDKMYWYQQDPGMELHLIHYSYGVNSTEKGDLSSESTVSRIRTEHFPLTLESARPSHTSQYLCASSEARGQGGETQYFGPGTRLLVL.

The genes are TRBV7-9 and TRBJ1-2, with 8 bases fitting TRBD1. From germline, CDR1 is SEHNR and CDR2 FQNEAQ (reference sequence). The CDR3 spans 14 residues. The junction had 5 bases not matched to a gene; V was cut back by 1 base and J by 7 bases. CDR3 sequence reads: CASSLVQGAVGYTF. In DNA form, the CDR3 reads TGTGCCAGCAGCTTAGTGCAGGGGGCAGTTGGCTACACCTTC. Full variable domain (outside the CDR3, taken from reference TRBV7-9 and TRBJ1-2): DTGVSQNPRHKITKRGQNVTFRCDPISEHNRLYWYRQTLGQGPEFLTYFQNEAQLEKSRLLSDRFSAERPKGSFSTLEIQRTEQGDSAMYLCASSLVQGAVGYTFGSGTRLTVV.

The chain has TRBV5-4 and TRBJ2-1; 11 bases line up with TRBD1. This CDR3 comprises 16 residues. The ends lost 4 bases at V and 0 bases at J; junction bases unmatched: 3. Germline V lookup: CDR1 SGHNT, CDR2 YYREEE (reference sequence). For the CDR3, the DNA is TGTGCCAGCAGCGGACAGGGGGCCAGCTCCTACAATGAGCAGTTCTTC. Amino acids: CASSGQGASSYNEQFF.

This chain joins TRBV29-1 and TRBJ2-7; possibly TRBD2 for D (6 bases). The CDR3 loop spans 14 amino acids. Germline V gene lookup returns CDR1 SQVTM and CDR2 ANQGSEA. V shed 3 bases and J shed 6 bases, with 18 bases lying between them. The CDR3, as DNA: TGCAGCGTTGATTTGGGATTCCGGGGGAGCGAGCAGTACTTC. This translates into CSVDLGFRGSEQYF.

The V call is TRBV29-1, the J call TRBJ2-3; TRBD2 is a possible D gene (5 bases). The ends were cut back, 3 bases at V and 0 bases at J, with 10 bases in the middle. The germline gives CDR1 SQVTM, CDR2 ANQGSEA. The CDR3 has 14 amino acids. CDR3 residues: CSVDSGTSTDTQYF. The CDR3 nucleotides read TGCAGCGTTGACTCGGGAACTAGCACAGATACGCAGTATTTT.

DNA for the CDR3: TGTGCCAGTCCCGCAGCGGGGGAGGCTTACGAGCAGTACGTC. Its translation is CASPAAGEAYEQYV. The rearrangement joins TRBV19 to TRBJ2-7, with 8 bases identical to TRBD2. Germline V gives CDR1 LNHDA, CDR2 SQIVND (reference sequence). V was clipped by 8 bases and J by 4 bases; unmatched bases: 10. This CDR3 comprises 14 residues.

In this sample, this clone turned up a few times. CDR3 bases: TGTGCCAGCGATTCGCGGCCCGGCTCCCCAGATACGCAGTATTTT. Encoded protein: CASDSRPGSPDTQYF. This chain joins TRBV7-9 and TRBJ2-3; D not certain. Germline CDR1 reads SEHNR; CDR2 reads FQNEAQ (reference sequence). Trimming cost V 8 bases and J 4 bases, with 19 bases left between them. The CDR3 sequence is 15 residues long.

This chain uses TRBV27 with TRBJ1-2; the D gene is possibly TRBD1 (5 bases). The CDR3 is made up of 15 amino acids. Germline-derived CDR1 and CDR2 are MNHEY and SMNVEV (reference sequence). V shed 6 bases and J shed 2 bases, with 16 bases lying between them. CDR3 amino acids: CASSPPGGANYGYTF. CDR3 coding DNA: TGTGCCAGCAGCCCACCGGGAGGGGCCAACTATGGCTACACCTTC.

This chain uses TRBV6-5 with TRBJ1-1; the D is unclear. Per the germline V gene, CDR1 is MNHEY and CDR2 is SVGAGI. Trimming removed 6 bases at V and 1 base at J, with 12 bases between. The CDR3 contains 14 residues. The CDR3 loop reads CASSLGLGNTEAFF. The CDR3, as DNA: TGTGCCAGCAGCCTAGGCCTTGGGAACACTGAAGCTTTCTTT.

This clone was seen only once. One junction end disagrees with the germline gene, perhaps due to a read error. The rearrangement links TRBV7-9 to TRBJ2-1; 8 bases are shared with TRBD2. Germline loops: CDR1 SEHNR, CDR2 FQNEAQ (reference sequence). This CDR3 has 11 residues. CDR3 residues: CASIWGGTRIF. The CDR3 region has the DNA TGTGCCAGCATCTGGGGTGGGACTAGAATCTTC.